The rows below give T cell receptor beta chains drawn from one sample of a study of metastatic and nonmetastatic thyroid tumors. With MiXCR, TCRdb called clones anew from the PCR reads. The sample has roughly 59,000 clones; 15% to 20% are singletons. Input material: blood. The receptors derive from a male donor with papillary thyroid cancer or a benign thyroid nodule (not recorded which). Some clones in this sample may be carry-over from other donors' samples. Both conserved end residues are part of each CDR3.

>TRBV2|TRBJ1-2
CASITWGGADGYTF
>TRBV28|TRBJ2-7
CASSFAGYYEQYF
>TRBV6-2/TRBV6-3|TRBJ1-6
CASSYSRGSRISYNSPLHF
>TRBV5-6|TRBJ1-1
CASSLMGFLDRNTEAFF
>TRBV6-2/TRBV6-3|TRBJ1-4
CASSYELPDREGNENEKLFF
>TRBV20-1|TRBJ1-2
CSANSDFPSGYTF
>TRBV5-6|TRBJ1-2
CASSLDRAGSELYGYTF
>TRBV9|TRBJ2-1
CASSVDVVSDEQFF
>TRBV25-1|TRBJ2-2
CASSGVRARGRELFF
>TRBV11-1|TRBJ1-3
CASTSFKGARGNTIYF
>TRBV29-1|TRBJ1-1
CSVRTQNTEAFF
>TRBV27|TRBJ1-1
CASSLGGPAEAFF
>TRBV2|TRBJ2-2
CASSAQPLAGATNTGELFF
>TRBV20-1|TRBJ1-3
CSAGTGSSGNTIYF
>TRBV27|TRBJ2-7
CASSSVDSYEQYF
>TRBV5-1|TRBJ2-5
CASAVGGQETQYF
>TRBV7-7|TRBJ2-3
CASSLGTGTDTQYF
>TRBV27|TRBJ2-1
CASSLSSGGGNEQFF
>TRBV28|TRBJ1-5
CASSTYFGQINQPQHF
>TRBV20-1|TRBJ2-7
CSARAGTAYEQYF
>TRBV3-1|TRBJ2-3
CASSQPRLEGTQYF
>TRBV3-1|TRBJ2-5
CASSQDFGGLTGETQYF
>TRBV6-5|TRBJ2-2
CASRTGVTNTGELFF
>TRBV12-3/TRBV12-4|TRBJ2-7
CASTPGLGTYEQYF
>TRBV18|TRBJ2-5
CASSGQEETQYF
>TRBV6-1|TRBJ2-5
CASTGLRETQYF
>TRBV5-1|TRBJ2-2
CASSSGQGANTGYLFF
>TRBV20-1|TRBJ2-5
CSARGSSEQETQYF
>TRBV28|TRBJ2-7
CASREPGGLAGADYEQYF
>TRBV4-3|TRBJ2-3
CASSQVGVTDTQYF
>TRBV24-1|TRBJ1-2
CATSDGVGAGDYGYTF
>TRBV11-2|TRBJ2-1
CASSPGGAGGNEQFF
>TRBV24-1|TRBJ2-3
CATSDLDRGGTDTQYF
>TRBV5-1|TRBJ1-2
CASSLVTPNYGYTF
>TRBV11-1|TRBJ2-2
CASSFPSGGYTWELFF
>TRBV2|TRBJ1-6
CASLRLGQANSPLHF
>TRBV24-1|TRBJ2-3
CATSDELAGRTDTQYF
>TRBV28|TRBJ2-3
CASSAWGASTDTQYF
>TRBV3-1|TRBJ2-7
CASSQVAGKEQYF
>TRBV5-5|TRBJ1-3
CASSLRDMGGNTIYF
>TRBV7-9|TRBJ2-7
CASSPVGGASYEQYF
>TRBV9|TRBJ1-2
CASSAPKGAYTF
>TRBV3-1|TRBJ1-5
CATARGVNWPQHF
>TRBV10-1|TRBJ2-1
CASIRDFSLNEQFF
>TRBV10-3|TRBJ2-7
CAISDVGGGAYEQYF
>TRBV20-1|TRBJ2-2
CSARGLANTGELFF
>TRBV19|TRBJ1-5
CASSTGTGRNQPQHF
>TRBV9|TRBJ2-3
CASSVTGGGRTDTQYF
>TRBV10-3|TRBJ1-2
CAISESTAWDGYTF
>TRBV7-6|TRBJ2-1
CASATYNEQFF
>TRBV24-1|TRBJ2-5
CATSDLDADGGVGETQYF
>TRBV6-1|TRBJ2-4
CASSYAGAVDIQYF
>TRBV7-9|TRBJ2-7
CASSLARDRDYEQYF
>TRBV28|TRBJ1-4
CASSPRTERNEKLFF
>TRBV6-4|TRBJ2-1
CASSVGASGGDNEQFF
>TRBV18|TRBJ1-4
CASSPTATNEKLFF
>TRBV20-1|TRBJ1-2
CSAGLTGRGYGYTF
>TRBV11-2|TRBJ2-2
CASSLHPGLAGEGGELFF